The TCR beta chain under discussion was sequenced for a study of vaccination effects on CD4 cells after COVID-19. Study as a whole: It was a median of 72 days after the second dose that post-vaccine samples were obtained. A density of roughly 2 million PBMC per well was used; these cells were cultured with about 10 IU/ml IL-2 and about 10 ug/ml peptides. Study results and caveats: Clonal contraction was marked in infection- and vaccine-induced clones late after vaccination.

CD4+ T cells were isolated after nine to ten days of culture. As their vaccination, participants received two doses of either BNT162b2 or mRNA-1273. Days 3 and 7 were when half the medium was replaced with IL-2 medium. In regard to this clone: Its antigen is still unknown.

Libraries were prepared by immunoSEQ multiplex PCR; TCRdb keeps only in-frame clonotypes and omits some of them. Of just over 55,000 clones listed, 78% are singletons. V gave up 1 base and J gave up 0 bases, with 9 bases separating them. Germline V gene lookup returns CDR1 SGHAT and CDR2 FQNNGV. The CDR3 is made up of 15 amino acids. The chain joins TRBV11-2 to TRBJ1-1; a weak D match, TRBD1 (5 bases). Source: CD4+ T cells from PBMCs cultured without peptide, taken after COVID-19 vaccination. The sequence came from a human donor who received a COVID-19 vaccine. The CDR3 loop reads CASSLVGAMNTEAFF. The CDR3 nucleotides read TGTGCCAGCAGCTTAGTTGGGGCCATGAACACTGAAGCTTTCTTT.